The 30 T cell receptor beta chains in this list originate from one sample, sequenced in a study of blood T cell repertoires in COVID-19. Using immunoSEQ multiplex PCR, the repertoire was profiled, and TCRdb retains in-frame clones only, with some absent. The repertoire consists of 100,000 to 150,000 clones, with around 82% occurring once and the leading ten covering approximately 18%. The material sequenced was peripheral blood. All receptors come from a man younger than 40 with COVID-19, enrolled during active disease.

The genes are TRBV11-3 and TRBJ2-4; possibly TRBD1 for D (6 bases). There are 13 residues in the CDR3. Trimming left V 1 base short and J 16 bases short, with 17 bases between. Germline V gene sequence: CDR1 SGHNT, CDR2 YENEEA. CDR3 in DNA: TGTGCCAGCAGCTTAGGCCTCACAGGGCCCCCTTACTTC. It specifies CASSLGLTGPPYF. The whole variable domain, filled in from reference TRBV11-3 and TRBJ2-4, reads EAGVVQSPRYKIIEKKQPVAFWCNPISGHNTLYWYLQNLGQGPELLIRYENEEAVDDSQLPKDRFSAERLKGVDSTLKIQPAELGDSAVYLCASSLGLTGPPYFGAGTRLSVL.

This chain uses TRBV9 with TRBJ2-7; 8 nucleotides line up with TRBD1. Trimming at V came to 3 bases and at J to 5 bases, leaving 10 bases not matched to a gene. Germline V lookup: CDR1 SGDLS, CDR2 YYNGEE. The CDR3 has 15 amino acids. CDR3 nucleotides: TGTGCCAGCAGCGCCACCGGACAGGGCGGAAACGAGCAGTACTTC. As protein: CASSATGQGGNEQYF.

This clone was seen a few times. The V gene is TRBV9, the J gene TRBJ2-7, with D uncertain. This CDR3 has 15 residues. From germline, CDR1 is SGDLS and CDR2 YYNGEE. Trimming left V 0 bases short and J 0 bases short, with 10 bases between. Here the CDR3 reads CASSVGLDHSYEQYF. For the CDR3, the DNA is TGTGCCAGCAGCGTAGGGCTAGACCACTCCTACGAGCAGTACTTC.

The chain carries TRBV3-1 (or the pseudogene TRBV3-2) and TRBJ2-1; D call uncertain. This CDR3 spans 11 amino acids. Germline assignment: CDR1 LGHDT and CDR2 YNNKEL (reference sequence). V lost 3 bases and J 9 bases, leaving 6 bases between the germline ends. CDR3 DNA: TGTGCCAGCAGCCAGTCCAGTGAGCAGTTCTTC. Protein sequence: CASSQSSEQFF.

The rearrangement links TRBV19 to TRBJ1-2, with D possibly TRBD1 on 5 matching bases. The CDR3 loop spans 12 amino acids. V was cut by 10 bases and J by 2 bases, with 11 bases left in between. Germline V lookup: CDR1 LNHDA, CDR2 SQIVND (reference sequence). Written as DNA, the CDR3 is TGTGCCACCCAGGGCATCAACTATGGCTACACCTTC. It is translated as CATQGINYGYTF.

V is TRBV4-1 and J is TRBJ1-2, with 10 positions matching TRBD1. The CDR3 is made up of 15 amino acids. With 1 base clipped from V and 6 bases from J, the junction kept 5 bases outside the gene matches. Germline loops: CDR1 MGHRA, CDR2 YSYEKL. The CDR3 bases are TGCGCCAGCAGCCAAGGAGACAGGGGGCTGCATGGCTACACCTTC. It specifies CASSQGDRGLHGYTF.

J is TRBJ1-1 and V is TRBV2; D ambiguous. Trimming cost V 0 bases and J 11 bases, with 13 bases left between them. Germline assignment: CDR1 SNHLY and CDR2 FYNNEI. The CDR3 consists of 13 residues. CDR3 in DNA: TGTGCCAGCAGTGAAGCAATCGGGTTTGCCGCTTTCTTT. This translates into CASSEAIGFAAFF.

The chain couples TRBV28 to TRBJ2-1, with D maybe TRBD2 (6 bases). CDR1 MDHEN and CDR2 SYDVKM come from the germline V gene. The CDR3 totals 19 residues. Between the trimmed V and J ends, which lost 4 bases and 0 bases, there was a span of 22 bases. The DNA of the CDR3 is TGTGCCAGCAGTTCGGGGGAATATACCCTACTGAGCTCCTACAATGAGCAGTTCTTC. As protein: CASSSGEYTLLSSYNEQFF.

The V call is TRBV20-1, the J call TRBJ2-3; 10 nucleotides match TRBD2. Unmatched junction bases numbered 5, after V lost 3 bases and J lost 2 bases. The CDR3 consists of 15 residues. Germline V gene lookup returns CDR1 DFQATT and CDR2 SNEGSKA (reference sequence). DNA for the CDR3: TGCAGTGCTAGTATGCTAGCGGGAGACACAGATACGCAGTATTTT. It is translated as CSASMLAGDTDTQYF.

The chain links TRBV7-8 to TRBJ2-1, with D possibly matching TRBD2 (6 bases). The V gene's germline CDR1 is SGHVS and CDR2 FQNEAQ. The CDR3 is 14 residues long. Trimming took 1 base from V and 8 from J, leaving 12 bases between them. The CDR3 bases are TGTGCCAGCAGCTTAGGACTTTCGGGGGATGAGCAGTTCTTC. Translation: CASSLGLSGDEQFF.

J is TRBJ2-3 and V is TRBV5-1; D gene unclear. V gave up 4 bases and J gave up 5 bases, with 11 bases separating them. The CDR3 extends over 13 amino acids. Germline V gives CDR1 SGHRS, CDR2 YFSETQ. CDR3 in amino acids: CASSISFRDTQYF. Here the CDR3 DNA reads TGCGCCAGCAGCATAAGCTTTCGAGATACGCAGTATTTT. Full variable domain (rest looked up from reference TRBV5-1 and TRBJ2-3): KAGVTQTPRYLIKTRGQQVTLSCSPISGHRSVSWYQQTPGQGLQFLFEYFSETQRNKGNFPGRFSGRQFSNSRSEMNVSTLELGDSALYLCASSISFRDTQYFGPGTRLTVL.

This clone appeared a few times. The V and J genes are TRBV5-1 and TRBJ2-7, with 11 nucleotides matching TRBD2. After removal of 0 bases from V and 3 bases from J, the junction contained 5 bases not matched to a gene. This CDR3 has 16 amino acids. Germline-derived CDR1 and CDR2 are SGHRS and YFSETQ. The CDR3 spells CASSLGPSGRFYEQYF. The DNA for the CDR3 is TGCGCCAGCAGCTTGGGTCCTAGCGGGAGGTTCTACGAGCAGTACTTC. Combining the CDR3 with reference TRBV5-1 and TRBJ2-7 gives the whole variable domain KAGVTQTPRYLIKTRGQQVTLSCSPISGHRSVSWYQQTPGQGLQFLFEYFSETQRNKGNFPGRFSGRQFSNSRSEMNVSTLELGDSALYLCASSLGPSGRFYEQYFGPGTRLTVT.

The V gene is TRBV27, the J gene TRBJ2-5, with 14 positions matching TRBD2. Germline V CDR1 and CDR2: MNHEY, SMNVEV (reference sequence). Unmatched junction bases numbered 8, after V lost 7 bases and J lost 7 bases. This CDR3 is built from 15 residues. Here the CDR3 reads CASKRTSGGKVTQYF. In DNA, the CDR3 is TGTGCCAGCAAGCGGACTAGCGGGGGGAAAGTGACCCAGTACTTC.

This sequence joins TRBV5-6 and TRBJ1-4; D remains ambiguous. CDR3 length: 13 residues. The V end was cut by 3 bases, the J end by 8 bases, with 11 bases between. CDR1 SGHDT and CDR2 YYEEEE come from the germline V gene. DNA for the CDR3: TGTGCCAGCAGCTGGAGGGTAGAGGAAAAACTGTTTTTT. Translation gives CASSWRVEEKLFF.

J is TRBJ2-1 and V is TRBV30, with 8 bases aligning to TRBD1. Per the germline V gene, CDR1 is GTSNPN and CDR2 is SVGIG (reference sequence). Unmatched junction bases numbered 3, after V lost 4 bases and J lost 4 bases. This CDR3 has 13 amino acids. The DNA of the CDR3 is TGTGCCTGGAAGGGACAGGTGTACAATGAGCAGTTCTTC. Its translation: CAWKGQVYNEQFF.

This chain uses TRBV28 with TRBJ2-7; D unresolved. The CDR3 totals 14 residues. Germline loops: CDR1 MDHEN, CDR2 SYDVKM. V lost 5 bases to trimming and J lost 0 bases, with 11 bases between them. In nucleotides, the CDR3 is TGTGCCAGCAGTATCAGGTCCTTCTCCTACGAGCAGTACTTC. Residues: CASSIRSFSYEQYF.

In this sample, this clone turned up a few times. The chain has TRBV5-1 and TRBJ2-1; 11 bases line up with TRBD1. Trimming took 4 bases from V and 4 from J; bases not matched to a gene: 4. The germline gives CDR1 SGHRS, CDR2 YFSETQ. The CDR3 is made up of 15 amino acids. The CDR3 protein is CASSDGTGGYNEQFF. For the CDR3, the DNA is TGCGCCAGCAGCGATGGGACAGGGGGGTACAATGAGCAGTTCTTC.

J is TRBJ2-1 and V is TRBV11-1; TRBD2 is a possible D gene (5 bases). This CDR3 is built from 15 residues. Between the trimmed V and J ends, which lost 6 bases and 4 bases, there was a span of 16 bases. CDR1 SGHAT and CDR2 FQDESV come from the germline V gene (reference sequence). The CDR3 spells CASSWGAAIYNEQFF. In DNA, the CDR3 is TGTGCCAGCAGTTGGGGAGCGGCGATTTACAATGAGCAGTTCTTC.

As regards this clone: Being one base from a much bigger clone, this may be a read error. This rearrangement joins TRBV2 to TRBJ2-5, with 7 bases aligning to TRBD1. Germline V gene lookup returns CDR1 SNHLY and CDR2 FYNNEI. CDR3 length: 14 amino acids. The junction had 10 bases not matched to a gene; V was cut back by 7 bases and J by 5 bases. The CDR3 spells CASTITGVVETQYF. CDR3 nucleotides: TGTGCCAGCACTATTACAGGGGTTGTGGAGACCCAGTACTTC.

The chain has TRBV5-1 and TRBJ2-1; TRBD2 might be the D (6 bases). This CDR3 comprises 17 residues. CDR1 and CDR2 from the germline V gene are SGHRS and YFSETQ. Trimming removed 5 bases from V and 8 bases from J, with 26 bases in between. CDR3 nucleotides: TGCGCCAGCAGGTTCGGAGCGCGGGACCCGGTGGTCGATGAGCAGTTCTTC. Translating it yields CASRFGARDPVVDEQFF. Combining the CDR3 with reference TRBV5-1 and TRBJ2-1 gives the whole variable domain KAGVTQTPRYLIKTRGQQVTLSCSPISGHRSVSWYQQTPGQGLQFLFEYFSETQRNKGNFPGRFSGRQFSNSRSEMNVSTLELGDSALYLCASRFGARDPVVDEQFFGPGTRLTVL.

The rearrangement joins TRBV6-2 or TRBV6-3 to TRBJ1-2; 9 positions match TRBD1. The V segment lost 5 bases and the J segment 8 bases; nucleotides outside the gene matches: 6. Germline V CDR1 and CDR2: MNHEY, SVGEGT. The CDR3 is 13 residues long. CDR3 coding DNA: TGTGCCAGCAGTGACGGACAGGGGTACGGCTACACCTTC. This gives the protein CASSDGQGYGYTF.

The genes are TRBV5-5 and TRBJ1-2; no reliable D call. The CDR3 is 13 amino acids. Germline V gene sequence: CDR1 SGHKS, CDR2 YYEKEE (reference sequence). The germline V and J ends were trimmed by 1 base and 3 bases, with 7 bases remaining between them. CDR3 sequence (DNA): TGTGCCAGCAGCTTGCTGCGGTACTATGGCTACACCTTC. This encodes CASSLLRYYGYTF.

The chain has TRBV15 and TRBJ2-3; D perhaps matches TRBD2 (5 bases). V was trimmed by 0 bases and J by 6 bases, leaving 13 bases between them. The CDR3 is made up of 15 amino acids. CDR1 is LNHNV, CDR2 YYDKDF, per germline (reference sequence). The CDR3 DNA reads TGTGCCACCAGCAGAGACACCACTAGTTACGATACGCAGTATTTT. The encoded protein is CATSRDTTSYDTQYF.

V is TRBV4-1 and J is TRBJ1-1, with a weak D call TRBD1 (5 bases). Germline V gene lookup returns CDR1 MGHRA and CDR2 YSYEKL. The V gene lost 4 bases and the J gene lost 0 bases, with 24 bases spanning the gap. CDR3 size: 19 residues. CDR3 DNA sequence: TGCGCCAGCAGCCTCCTTCAAAGGCAGGGTGGAAGCATGAACACTGAAGCTTTCTTT. This gives the protein CASSLLQRQGGSMNTEAFF.

The gene calls are TRBV2 and TRBJ2-5; D may be TRBD1 (6 bases). This CDR3 is built from 13 residues. Germline V gene sequence: CDR1 SNHLY, CDR2 FYNNEI. V was trimmed by 10 bases and J by 2 bases, leaving 14 bases between them. The CDR3 spells CATHRAAQETQYF. DNA of the CDR3: TGTGCCACCCACAGGGCAGCGCAAGAGACCCAGTACTTC. Complete variable domain (other parts from reference TRBV2 and TRBJ2-5): EPEVTQTPSHQVTQMGQEVILRCVPISNHLYFYWYRQILGQKVEFLVSFYNNEISEKSEIFDDQFSVERPDGSNFTLKIRSTKLEDSAMYFCATHRAAQETQYFGPGTRLLVL.

This clone was detected many times. The chain employs TRBV25-1 and TRBJ2-7, with 8 bases aligning to TRBD1. The CDR3 extends over 12 amino acids. Germline V CDR1 and CDR2: MGHDK, SYGVNS. Trimming took 7 bases from V and 7 from J; bases not matched to a gene: 6. CDR3 sequence: CASTRTGKEQYF. For the CDR3, the DNA is TGTGCCAGCACACGGACAGGGAAGGAGCAGTACTTC.

Here the CDR3 reads CASNDGDNSPLHF. The CDR3 nucleotides read TGTGCCAGCAACGACGGGGATAATTCACCCCTCCACTTT. V and J are TRBV9 and TRBJ1-6, with D unresolved. This CDR3 spans 13 amino acids. The germline V and J ends were trimmed by 6 bases and 5 bases, with 9 bases remaining between them. Germline CDR1 and CDR2: SGDLS and YYNGEE.

The chain couples TRBV9 to TRBJ2-7, with TRBD2 identical over 7 bases. CDR1 is SGDLS and CDR2 is YYNGEE in the germline V gene. This CDR3 has 13 residues. With V trimmed by 4 bases and J by 6 bases, 7 bases remained unmatched. The CDR3 nucleotides are TGTGCCAGCAGCAGAGGACTAGGATCCGAGCAGTACTTC. Protein: CASSRGLGSEQYF.

The chain uses TRBV11-3 and TRBJ1-2, with D perhaps matching TRBD1 (5 bases). Germline V gene lookup returns CDR1 SGHNT and CDR2 YENEEA. This CDR3 has 14 amino acids. Trimming removed 4 bases at V and 8 bases at J, with 17 bases between. CDR3 DNA sequence: TGTGCCAGCAGCTCAACCAACAGGACCCAGGGCTACACCTTC. Its translation: CASSSTNRTQGYTF.

The V gene is TRBV6-5, the J gene TRBJ1-1; 9 nucleotides line up with TRBD1. This CDR3 is 15 amino acids long. Germline V gene data show CDR1 as MNHEY and CDR2 as SVGAGI. Germline trimming cut 6 bases from V and 5 bases from J; bases unmatched to any gene: 10. CDR3 residues: CASRRDRGIRTEAFF. The CDR3 region has the DNA TGTGCCAGCAGAAGAGACAGGGGGATCCGGACTGAAGCTTTCTTT.